The T cell receptor (beta chain) described here comes from a study of T cell responses to AZD1222 COVID-19 vaccine. TCRdb's copy holds only in-frame clones and misses some; the assay was immunoSEQ multiplex PCR. The sample includes over 150,000 clones, just over 90% of them seen just once. The CDR3 runs 13 residues. CDR1 and CDR2 from the germline V gene are MNHEY and SVGAGI. With 0 bases removed from V and 4 bases from J, the gap between germline ends came to 6 bases. The chain joins TRBV6-5 to TRBJ2-5; D is uncertain. The source of this sequence is an adult in good health. The specimen was peripheral blood, collected on day 0 of AZD1222 vaccination. The CDR3 region has the DNA TGTGCCAGCAGTTACTCGAATCCAGAGACCCAGTACTTC. Amino acids: CASSYSNPETQYF.